This T cell receptor beta chain comes out of a study of yellow fever vaccine responses in identical twins. General study findings and limits: Twins' vaccine T cell responses were reported to seem partly convergent and partly personalized.

TCRdb passed the RT-PCR reads through MiXCR, listing each CDR3 protein once. Of fewer than 6,000 distinct CDR3 sequences detected, over 60% appear once; the ten largest clones hold about 4%. Notes on this clonotype: Antigen unknown.

Germline CDR1 and CDR2: SQVTM and ANQGSEA. J gave up 3 bases and V 6 bases, and 6 bases lay outside the gene matches. The CDR3 loop spans 14 amino acids. This chain joins TRBV29-1 and TRBJ2-7; 12 bases fit TRBD2. The receptor was derived from a woman between 18 and 30 years old who received the yellow fever vaccine. The material sequenced was T cells from blood (PBMCs), unsorted or a sorted subset (not recorded which), taken before or after yellow fever vaccination (not recorded which). The CDR3 is CSVLGLAGIYEQYF. The CDR3 nucleotides are TGCAGCGTCCTAGGACTAGCGGGGATCTACGAGCAGTACTTC.